A selection of T cell receptor beta chains follows, all from one sample in a study of blood T cell repertoires in COVID-19. Using immunoSEQ multiplex PCR, the repertoire was profiled, and TCRdb retains in-frame clones only, with some absent. The sample consists of roughly 250,000 clones, roughly 82% of them appearing once. The sample taken for sequencing was peripheral blood. The receptors originated from a woman in her 70s with acute or convalescent COVID-19. Both conserved end residues are part of each CDR3. The order of the fields is D gene, V gene, clone size, J gene, CDR3 DNA, CDR3 protein. D genes are given only for firm matches. Size tells how often a clone was seen (once, few, many) or the class of an expanded clone, and some rows leave it out.

TRBD2	TRBV4-3	NA	TRBJ2-1	TGCGCCAGCAGCCAATCCGGCGGGGGGGCGGTGAATGAGCAGTTCTTC	CASSQSGGGAVNEQFF
TRBD2	TRBV25-1	NA	TRBJ2-1	TGTGCCAGCAGTACGGGACTAAAAGACAATGAGCAGTTCTTC	CASSTGLKDNEQFF
TRBD2	TRBV9	NA	TRBJ2-3	TGTGCCAGCAGCGTAGCCTGGACTAGCGGGGTTAGAACAGATACGCAGTATTTT	CASSVAWTSGVRTDTQYF
NA	TRBV19	NA	TRBJ1-1	TGTGCCAGTAGTATTATGTGGGCGCCGAACACTGAAGCTTTCTTT	CASSIMWAPNTEAFF
NA	TRBV2	many	TRBJ2-1	TGTGCCAGCAGGTTGTTCGATGAGCAGTTCTTC	CASRLFDEQFF
TRBD2	TRBV2	NA	TRBJ2-1	TGTGCCAGCAGGCTCTCTCCTAGCGGGGGTTACAATGAGCAGTTCTTC	CASRLSPSGGYNEQFF
NA	TRBV6-5	NA	TRBJ1-6	TGTGCCAGCAGGCGACAGCCCTATAATTCACCCCTCCACTTT	CASRRQPYNSPLHF
NA	TRBV3-1/TRBV3-2	NA	TRBJ2-5	TGTGCCAGCAGCCCTTCGAGGGTTGATGGGGAGACCCAGTACTTC	CASSPSRVDGETQYF
NA	TRBV30	NA	TRBJ1-1	TGTGCCTGGAGTCGTCGGACTGAAGCTTTCTTT	CAWSRRTEAFF
NA	TRBV19	NA	TRBJ1-1	TGTGCCAGTAGTATGGACAGATTAATGAACACTGAAGCTTTCTTT	CASSMDRLMNTEAFF
NA	TRBV7-2	few	TRBJ1-3	TGTGCCAGCAGCTCGGGTGCGGGAGGAACCTCTGGAAACACCATATATTTT	CASSSGAGGTSGNTIYF
NA	TRBV6-1	few	TRBJ2-7	TGTGCCAGCAGTGAAACCCCGGAGAGCTCCTACGAGCAGTACTTC	CASSETPESSYEQYF
NA	TRBV5-6	few	TRBJ1-6	TGTGCCAGCAGGGCGGACAGTTATTCACCCCTCCACTTT	CASRADSYSPLHF
TRBD1	TRBV7-9	NA	TRBJ1-2	TGTGCCAGCAGCCCGCGGGACAGGGATGGCTACACCTTC	CASSPRDRDGYTF
NA	TRBV2	once	TRBJ1-5	TGTGCCAGCAGGGCCACTACAGGGTACAGCAATCAGCCCCAGCATTTT	CASRATTGYSNQPQHF
NA	TRBV4-2	NA	TRBJ1-6	TGTGCCAGCAGCCAAGAGCCCTCGGAGCCCCTCCACTTT	CASSQEPSEPLHF
NA	TRBV5-6	NA	TRBJ1-1	TGTGCCAGCAGCTTAGTCAGGATCCCTGAAGCTTTCTTT	CASSLVRIPEAFF
TRBD1	TRBV5-1	NA	TRBJ1-1	TGCGCCAGCAGCCCGGGACAGGTGAACACTGAAGCTTTCTTT	CASSPGQVNTEAFF
NA	TRBV7-9	few	TRBJ2-5	TGTGCCAGCAGCTTAGGGTCAGAAGAGACCCAGTACTTC	CASSLGSEETQYF
TRBD1	TRBV20-1	NA	TRBJ1-5	TGCAGTGCTAGTGGCAGGGGGCGCAATCAGCCCCAGCATTTT	CSASGRGRNQPQHF
NA	TRBV29-1	once	TRBJ2-1	TGCAGCGCCTACGGACAGTGGCCTGAGCAGTTCTTC	CSAYGQWPEQFF
NA	TRBV5-8	NA	TRBJ1-3	TGTGCCAGCAGCCCCAGGCTCTCTGGAAACACCATATATTTT	CASSPRLSGNTIYF
TRBD1	TRBV7-8	NA	TRBJ1-1	TGTGCCAGCAGCGCCGGGACAGGGGGGATGAACACTGAAGCTTTCTTT	CASSAGTGGMNTEAFF
NA	TRBV18	many	TRBJ1-2	TGTGCCAGCTCACCACCAACAGAAGGCTTCTATGGCTACACCTTC	CASSPPTEGFYGYTF
TRBD1	TRBV18	NA	TRBJ2-7	TGTGCCAGCTCACCAACAGGGACAGGGGATTCCTACGAGCAGTACTTC	CASSPTGTGDSYEQYF
NA	TRBV7-2	NA	TRBJ1-1	TGTGCCAGCAGCTTAGCACTGTTGTGGCTACGGACAAGGGGTGAAGCTTTCTTT	CASSLALLWLRTRGEAFF
NA	TRBV7-2	once	TRBJ1-5	TGTGCCAGCAGCTTAAGACCAGGACTCAATCAGCCCCAGCATTTT	CASSLRPGLNQPQHF
NA	TRBV3-1/TRBV3-2	once	TRBJ1-2	TGTGCCAGCAGCCAAGTTGTCAGGGGCTATGGCTACACCTTC	CASSQVVRGYGYTF
TRBD1	TRBV4-2	NA	TRBJ2-1	TGTGCCAGCGGCTTTACCGACAGGGGCAATGAGCAGTTCTTC	CASGFTDRGNEQFF
TRBD2	TRBV28	few	TRBJ2-5	TGTGCCAGCAGTTCAAGACTAGCGGGGGTTCAAGAGACCCAGTACTTC	CASSSRLAGVQETQYF
NA	TRBV7-9	NA	TRBJ1-2	TGTGCCAGCAGCCTTCAAGGAGGGTTGGGTGGCTACACCTTC	CASSLQGGLGGYTF
NA	TRBV5-1	NA	TRBJ1-1	TGCGCCAGCATTGGGGGAGGGGTGAACACTGAAGCTTTCTTT	CASIGGGVNTEAFF
TRBD2	TRBV4-3	NA	TRBJ2-4	TGCGCCAGCAGCCAAGGCGGGGGAGGGAAGGTAATTCAGTACTTC	CASSQGGGGKVIQYF
TRBD1	TRBV25-1	NA	TRBJ1-6	TGTGCCAGCAGGGATGGGGGGACAGAAGTTTACCCCCTCCACTTT	CASRDGGTEVYPLHF
NA	TRBV7-9	NA	TRBJ2-7	TGTGCCAGCAGCTTACAGGCCTACGAGCAGTACTTC	CASSLQAYEQYF
TRBD1	TRBV6-5	NA	TRBJ1-4	TGTGCCAGCAGTAGGACAGGGAATGAAAAACTGTTTTTT	CASSRTGNEKLFF
TRBD2	TRBV5-1	NA	TRBJ2-1	TGCGCCAGCAGCTCTTACAGGACTAGCAATGAGCAGTTCTTC	CASSSYRTSNEQFF
TRBD2	TRBV12-3/TRBV12-4	NA	TRBJ2-5	TGTGCCAGCAGAGGACTAGCGGTTCACACCCAGTACTTC	CASRGLAVHTQYF
NA	TRBV10-1	NA	TRBJ1-1	TGCGCCAGCAGTGCGGGTTCGCACACTGAAGCTTTCTTT	CASSAGSHTEAFF
TRBD2	TRBV18	NA	TRBJ2-1	TGTGCCAGCTCACCACTGACTAGCGGGGACAACAATGAGCAGTTCTTC	CASSPLTSGDNNEQFF
TRBD1	TRBV5-4	NA	TRBJ2-5	TGTGCCAGCAGCAAAATGGGACAGGGGACCCTACAAGAGACCCAGTACTTC	CASSKMGQGTLQETQYF
TRBD1	TRBV19	NA	TRBJ1-2	TGTGCCAGTAGTATAGATCGGAACAGGGGGTGGAGTGGCTACACCTTC	CASSIDRNRGWSGYTF
NA	TRBV6-2/TRBV6-3	NA	TRBJ2-7	TGTGCCAGCAGTTCACAGGAAGCCGAGCAGTACTTC	CASSSQEAEQYF
NA	TRBV28	NA	TRBJ2-5	TGTGCCAGCAGTTTAGCGGTTGAGACCCAGTACTTC	CASSLAVETQYF
TRBD1	TRBV5-1	NA	TRBJ2-7	TGCGCCAGCAGCTCGCCTGGGGGACAGGCGTCCTACGAGCAGTACTTC	CASSSPGGQASYEQYF
TRBD2	TRBV4-2	NA	TRBJ2-1	TGTGCCAGCAGCCAAGATTTGGGTAGCGGGGGGTCCGATTCCTACAATGAGCAGTTCTTC	CASSQDLGSGGSDSYNEQFF
NA	TRBV2	NA	TRBJ1-2	TGTGCCAGCCCTGTAGCCAATTCTAACTATGGCTACACCTTC	CASPVANSNYGYTF
NA	TRBV5-4	NA	TRBJ2-7	TGTGCCAGCAGCTTACTACAGGGATTCTCCTACGAGCAGTACTTC	CASSLLQGFSYEQYF
NA	TRBV7-8	NA	TRBJ2-1	TGTGCCAGCAGCCCCCGGAGGGTTCCTCCGCTCTACAATGAGCAGTTCTTC	CASSPRRVPPLYNEQFF
NA	TRBV4-1	NA	TRBJ1-2	TGCGCCAGCAGCCAAGATGAAGGGGCCAACTATGGCTACACCTTC	CASSQDEGANYGYTF
NA	TRBV5-6	NA	TRBJ2-3	TGTGCCAGCAGCCCGGACGGAGGTCTTGGAGATACGCAGTATTTT	CASSPDGGLGDTQYF
TRBD2	TRBV24-1	NA	TRBJ2-1	TGTGCCACCCGGGGTGGGGGGGGTTTTAATGAGCAGTTCTTC	CATRGGGGFNEQFF
TRBD1	TRBV7-9	NA	TRBJ2-2	TGTGCCAGCAGCTCGACAGGGGAATACACCGGGGAGCTGTTTTTT	CASSSTGEYTGELFF
NA	TRBV11-2	many	TRBJ2-1	TGTGCCAGCAGCCCGAATAGTGGGAGCTCCTACAATGAGCAGTTCTTC	CASSPNSGSSYNEQFF
NA	TRBV2	NA	TRBJ1-5	TGTGCCAGCAGTTACAGGGTAGATCAGCCCCAGCATTTT	CASSYRVDQPQHF
TRBD1	TRBV6-6	NA	TRBJ1-2	TGTGCCAGCAGTACCGGGACAGGCTCCTATGGCTACACCTTC	CASSTGTGSYGYTF
NA	TRBV2	NA	TRBJ1-2	TGTGCCAGCAGTGACAGGATCTATGGCTACACCTTC	CASSDRIYGYTF
TRBD2	TRBV27	few	TRBJ2-3	TGTGCCAGCAGTTCCGGACTAGCGGGGAGCACAGATACGCAGTATTTT	CASSSGLAGSTDTQYF